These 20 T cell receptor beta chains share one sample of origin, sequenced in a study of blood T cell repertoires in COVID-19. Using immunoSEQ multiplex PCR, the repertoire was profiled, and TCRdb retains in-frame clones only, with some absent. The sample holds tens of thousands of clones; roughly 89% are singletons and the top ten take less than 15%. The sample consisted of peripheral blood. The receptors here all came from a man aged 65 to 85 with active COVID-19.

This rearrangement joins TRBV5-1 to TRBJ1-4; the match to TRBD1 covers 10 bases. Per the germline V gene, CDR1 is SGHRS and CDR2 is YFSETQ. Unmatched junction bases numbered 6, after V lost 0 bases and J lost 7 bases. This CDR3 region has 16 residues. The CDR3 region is CASSLVTGQGGEKLFF. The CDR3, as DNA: TGCGCCAGCAGCTTGGTTACCGGACAGGGGGGTGAAAAACTGTTTTTT.

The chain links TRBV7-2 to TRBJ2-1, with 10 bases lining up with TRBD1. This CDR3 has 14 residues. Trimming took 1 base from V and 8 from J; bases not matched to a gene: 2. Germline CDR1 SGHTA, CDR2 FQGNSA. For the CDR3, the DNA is TGTGCCAGCAGCTTAGGACAGGGGGCTGATGAGCAGTTCTTC. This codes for CASSLGQGADEQFF.

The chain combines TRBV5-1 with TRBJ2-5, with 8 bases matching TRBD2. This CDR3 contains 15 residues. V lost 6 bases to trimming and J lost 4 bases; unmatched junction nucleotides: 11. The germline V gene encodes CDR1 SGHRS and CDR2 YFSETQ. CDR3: CASTYGNGRGETQYF. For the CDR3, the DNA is TGCGCCAGCACCTACGGTAACGGGAGGGGAGAGACCCAGTACTTC.

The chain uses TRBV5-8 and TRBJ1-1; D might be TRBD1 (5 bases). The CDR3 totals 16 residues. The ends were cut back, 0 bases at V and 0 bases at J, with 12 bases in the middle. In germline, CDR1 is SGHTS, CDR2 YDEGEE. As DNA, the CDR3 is TGTGCCAGCAGCTTGGGTCAGGGCCTTATGAACACTGAAGCTTTCTTT. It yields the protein CASSLGQGLMNTEAFF.

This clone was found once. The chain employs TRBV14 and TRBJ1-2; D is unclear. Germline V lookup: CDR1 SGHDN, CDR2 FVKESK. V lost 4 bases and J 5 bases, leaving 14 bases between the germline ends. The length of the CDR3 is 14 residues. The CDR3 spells CASSRAGGRYGYTF. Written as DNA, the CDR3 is TGTGCCAGCAGCCGGGCTGGAGGGAGGTATGGCTACACCTTC.

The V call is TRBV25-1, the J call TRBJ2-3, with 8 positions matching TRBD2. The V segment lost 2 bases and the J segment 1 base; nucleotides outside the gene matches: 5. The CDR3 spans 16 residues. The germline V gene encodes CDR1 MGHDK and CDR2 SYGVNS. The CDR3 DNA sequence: TGTGCCAGCAGTGAACGGGGGGGCGCGGGCACAGATACGCAGTATTTT. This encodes CASSERGGAGTDTQYF.

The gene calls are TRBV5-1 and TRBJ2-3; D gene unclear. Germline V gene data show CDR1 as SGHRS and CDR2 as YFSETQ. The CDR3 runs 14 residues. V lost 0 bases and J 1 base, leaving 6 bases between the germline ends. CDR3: CASSLGRGTDTQYF. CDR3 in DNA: TGCGCCAGCAGCTTGGGCCGAGGCACAGATACGCAGTATTTT.

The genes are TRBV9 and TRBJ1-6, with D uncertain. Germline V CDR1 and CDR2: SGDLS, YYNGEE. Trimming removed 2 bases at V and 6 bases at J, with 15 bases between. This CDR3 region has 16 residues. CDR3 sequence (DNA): TGTGCCAGCAGCGTTGGGCAGGCTAACGTTAATTCACCCCTCCACTTT. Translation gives CASSVGQANVNSPLHF.

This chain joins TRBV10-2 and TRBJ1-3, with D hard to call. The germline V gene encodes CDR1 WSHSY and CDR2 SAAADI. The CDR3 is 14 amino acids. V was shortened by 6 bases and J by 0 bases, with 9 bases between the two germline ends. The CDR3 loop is CASRSEVSGNTIYF. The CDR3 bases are TGCGCCAGCAGATCGGAGGTCTCTGGAAACACCATATATTTT.

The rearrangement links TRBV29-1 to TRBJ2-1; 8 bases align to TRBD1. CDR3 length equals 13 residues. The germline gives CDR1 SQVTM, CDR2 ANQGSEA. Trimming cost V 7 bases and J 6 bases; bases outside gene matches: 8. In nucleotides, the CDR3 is TGCAGCGCCGGGACAGGTCCAGGCAATGAGCAGTTCTTC. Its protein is CSAGTGPGNEQFF.

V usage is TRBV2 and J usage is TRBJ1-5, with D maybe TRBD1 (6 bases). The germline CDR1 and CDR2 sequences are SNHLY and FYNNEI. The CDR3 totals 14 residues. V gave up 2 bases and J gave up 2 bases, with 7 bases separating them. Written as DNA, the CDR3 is TGTGCCAGCAGTGAACGGACAGGCAATCAGCCCCAGCATTTT. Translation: CASSERTGNQPQHF.

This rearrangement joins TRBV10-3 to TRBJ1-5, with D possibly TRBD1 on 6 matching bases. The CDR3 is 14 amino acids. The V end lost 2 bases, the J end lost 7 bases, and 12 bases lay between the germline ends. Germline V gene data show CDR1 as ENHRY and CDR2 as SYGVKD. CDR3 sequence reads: CAISEEGRGQPQHF. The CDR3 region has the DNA TGTGCCATCAGTGAGGAGGGCAGGGGCCAGCCCCAGCATTTT.

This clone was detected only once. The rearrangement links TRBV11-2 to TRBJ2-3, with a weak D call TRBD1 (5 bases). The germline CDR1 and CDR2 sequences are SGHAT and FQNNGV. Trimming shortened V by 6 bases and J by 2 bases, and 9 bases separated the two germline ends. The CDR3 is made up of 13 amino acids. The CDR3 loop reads CASSSDNTDTQYF. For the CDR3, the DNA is TGTGCCAGCAGTTCGGACAACACAGATACGCAGTATTTT.

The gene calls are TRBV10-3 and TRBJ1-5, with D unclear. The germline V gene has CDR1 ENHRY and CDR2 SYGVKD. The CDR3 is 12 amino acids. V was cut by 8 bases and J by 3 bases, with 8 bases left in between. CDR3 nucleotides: TGTGCCATCGGCCAGATCAATCAGCCCCAGCATTTT. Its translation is CAIGQINQPQHF.

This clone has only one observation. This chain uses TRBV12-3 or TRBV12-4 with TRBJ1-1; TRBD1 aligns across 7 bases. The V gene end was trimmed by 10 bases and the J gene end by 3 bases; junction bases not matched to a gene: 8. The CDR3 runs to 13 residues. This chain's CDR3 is CAIQGPQYTEAFF. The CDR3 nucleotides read TGTGCCATACAGGGGCCACAATACACTGAAGCTTTCTTT.

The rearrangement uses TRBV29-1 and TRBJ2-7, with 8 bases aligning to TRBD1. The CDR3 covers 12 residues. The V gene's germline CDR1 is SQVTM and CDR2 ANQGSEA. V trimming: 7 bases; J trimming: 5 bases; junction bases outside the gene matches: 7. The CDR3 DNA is TGCAGCGGTGGACAGGGCCCCAACGAGCAGTACTTC. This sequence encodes CSGGQGPNEQYF.

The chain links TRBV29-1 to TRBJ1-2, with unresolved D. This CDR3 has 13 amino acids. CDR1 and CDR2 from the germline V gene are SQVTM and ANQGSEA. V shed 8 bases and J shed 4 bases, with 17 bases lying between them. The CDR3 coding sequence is TGCAGCATTCTGACCGCACTAGGCTATGGCTACACCTTC. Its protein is CSILTALGYGYTF.

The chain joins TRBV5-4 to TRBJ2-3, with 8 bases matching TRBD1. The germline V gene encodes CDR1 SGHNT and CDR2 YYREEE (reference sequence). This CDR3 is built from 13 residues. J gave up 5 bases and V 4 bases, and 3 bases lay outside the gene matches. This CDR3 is CASSLTGGDTQYF. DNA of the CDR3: TGTGCCAGCAGCCTTACAGGGGGAGATACGCAGTATTTT.

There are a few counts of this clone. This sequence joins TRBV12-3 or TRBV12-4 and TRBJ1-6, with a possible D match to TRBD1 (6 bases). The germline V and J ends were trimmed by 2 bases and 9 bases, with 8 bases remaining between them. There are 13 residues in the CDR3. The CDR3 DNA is TGTGCCAGCAGTTTAAGGGGGACTTCACCCCTCCACTTT. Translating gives CASSLRGTSPLHF.

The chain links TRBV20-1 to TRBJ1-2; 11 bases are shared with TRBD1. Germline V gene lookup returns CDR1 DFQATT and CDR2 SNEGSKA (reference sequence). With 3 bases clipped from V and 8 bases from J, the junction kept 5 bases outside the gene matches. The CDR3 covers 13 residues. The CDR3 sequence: CSASRTGGLGYTF. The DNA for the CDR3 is TGCAGTGCTAGTAGGACAGGGGGCTTGGGCTACACCTTC.